The rows below give T cell receptor beta chains drawn from one sample of a study of OX40 agonist ivuxolimab in advanced cancers. TCRdb's copy holds only in-frame clones and misses some; the assay was immunoSEQ multiplex PCR. The table has tens of thousands of clones, 92% seen once. Sequenced here: CD4+ or CD8+ T cells sorted from blood, sampled in a trial of the OX40 agonist ivuxolimab. Receptors were obtained from an adult with an advanced solid tumor such as melanoma, head and neck, liver or kidney cancer. The CDR3 runs from the conserved cysteine through the conserved F or W. Fields, in order: D gene, CDR3 length, V gene, clone size, J gene, CDR3 protein, CDR3 DNA. A D gene is named only where the DNA matches it firmly. Only some rows state a clone size, as once, few, many or a class for expanded clones.

TRBD1	13	TRBV7-4	once	TRBJ1-3	CASRGTGTDTIYF	TGTGCCAGCAGGGGGACAGGGACGGACACCATATATTTT
TRBD2	17	TRBV5-1	.	TRBJ2-5	CASSLQTGTSGVETQYF	TGCGCCAGCAGCCTCCAGACCGGGACTAGCGGGGTTGAGACCCAGTACTTC
.	16	TRBV4-1	.	TRBJ2-1	CASSQVWTNPLNEQFF	TGCGCCAGCAGCCAAGTCTGGACTAACCCTCTCAATGAGCAGTTCTTC
.	16	TRBV19	.	TRBJ1-1	CASMGILTGMYTEAFF	TGTGCCAGTATGGGCATTCTCACAGGGATGTACACTGAAGCTTTCTTT
TRBD1	15	TRBV6-5	.	TRBJ2-2	CASSYSRQGGGELFF	TGTGCCAGCAGTTATTCTCGACAGGGCGGCGGGGAGCTGTTTTTT
TRBD1	14	TRBV13	.	TRBJ2-3	CASSPRQGSDTQYF	TGTGCCAGCAGCCCAAGACAGGGGTCGGATACGCAGTATTTT
.	13	TRBV27	.	TRBJ2-3	CASSHPPADTQYF	TGTGCCAGCAGCCATCCCCCGGCGGATACGCAGTATTTT
.	14	TRBV6-5	few	TRBJ1-6	CASSYGQGNSPLHF	TGTGCCAGCAGTTACGGTCAGGGAAATTCACCCCTCCACTTT
TRBD1	16	TRBV18	.	TRBJ1-2	CASSPNGRQGLYGYTF	TGTGCCAGCTCACCAAACGGCCGACAGGGTCTCTATGGCTACACCTTC
TRBD2	17	TRBV27	.	TRBJ2-7	CASSLFDGRGGPGEQYF	TGTGCCAGCAGTTTATTCGATGGGCGGGGGGGCCCGGGCGAGCAGTACTTC
TRBD2	16	TRBV4-3	.	TRBJ2-2	CASSGRLAGALPELFF	TGCGCCAGCAGCGGCCGACTAGCGGGGGCCCTCCCCGAGCTGTTTTTT
.	20	TRBV1	.	TRBJ2-6	CTSAEDRMGQFASGANVLTF	.
TRBD1	14	TRBV9	.	TRBJ1-2	CASSGLDRDYGYTF	TGTGCCAGCAGCGGCCTCGACAGGGACTATGGCTACACCTTC
.	13	TRBV13	.	TRBJ1-4	CASSFRANEKLFF	TGTGCCAGCAGCTTTCGGGCTAATGAAAAACTGTTTTTT